This T cell receptor (beta chain) appears in the sequencing data of a study of T cell responses to AZD1222 COVID-19 vaccine. Study results and limitations: Sampled repertoires all dated from after the peak T cell response. White British ancestry dominated among donors, who included more females, and clonal diversity was possibly underestimated. Reports say nearly half of spike-specific TCRs go after unmutated variant regions. Recipients of AZD1222 seropositive at baseline numbered only five or six.

As concerns this clone: Antigen specificity is unknown.

CDR3 length: 15 residues. Germline V gene lookup returns CDR1 LGHDT and CDR2 YNNKEL (reference sequence). Trimming cost V 1 base and J 4 bases, with 13 bases left between them. TCRdb's table, derived via immunoSEQ multiplex PCR, lists solely in-frame clones and lacks some. Of approximately 180,000 clones listed, over 85% were seen once; the top ten hold roughly 2.5%. Sequences were derived from peripheral blood, sampled on day 0 of AZD1222 vaccination. The clonotype was recovered from an adult in good health. This chain connects TRBV3-1 (or the pseudogene TRBV3-2) to TRBJ1-2; D unresolved. CDR3 sequence (DNA): TGTGCCAGCAGCCAAGTCGGCAGCGGTGTCTATGGCTACACCTTC. It specifies CASSQVGSGVYGYTF.